This TCR beta chain was captured by sequencing in a study of cytomegalovirus exposure and HLA in healthy donors. Whole-study context: About 80 million unique TCRs, all from HLA-typed donors, were included in an early release of the data. Under 90% of more than 300 genotyped donors fell in the Caucasian-associated ancestry cluster.

For this clone: Antigen: not known.

V lost 0 bases to trimming and J lost 2 bases, with 17 bases between them. This CDR3 is built from 17 residues. Germline values: CDR1 MNHEY, CDR2 SMNVEV (reference sequence). The PCR ran on 60 Vbeta and 13 Jbeta primers. The assay was immunoSEQ multiplex PCR, and TCRdb's table has in-frame clones only and misses some. Counted here are roughly 98,000 clones, approximately 72% occurring once; the ten biggest clones make up 13% to 15%. Notes on the study in general: In a later analysis, a missense DCLRE1C variant was linked to TCR beta V- and J-gene trimming. CMV antigen specificity of a few CMV-associated chains was confirmed in vitro.

Sequenced sample: PBMCs. This chain joins TRBV27 and TRBJ2-7; D call uncertain. This receptor was identified in a woman aged 65 to 85 in good health and CMV-seropositive. The CDR3 protein is CASSLSGPGPAPYEQYF. In nucleotides, the CDR3 is TGTGCCAGCAGTTTATCGGGTCCAGGTCCCGCCCCCTACGAGCAGTACTTC.